The 14 T cell receptor beta chains listed next were all sequenced from one sample in a study of neurological immune-mediated disorders (dated by TCRdb to between 2019 and 2020). What the time point label conveys for this sample: longitudinal time-point 1 (baseline). The library was generated by 5' RACE. These reads were obtained on an Illumina HiSeq 2500. The public reads were reprocessed in TCRdb via fastp at Q25 and MiXCR, keeping in-frame beta chains. Under each unique CDR3 protein, matching rows form one entry showing the most common genes and DNA. The sample table holds 71,000 or so distinct CDR3 sequences, of which about an eighth were seen once. Approximately 4.2% of the sample rests with the top ten. Specimen: PBMCs. The source of these receptors is a female donor with HTLV-1-associated myelopathy (HAM/TSP).

Remarks on this clonotype: This could be a read error, since a much larger clone is one nucleotide away. The chain recombines TRBV27 with TRBJ1-2, with D unclear. The CDR3 has 11 residues. The germline V gene has CDR1 MNHEY and CDR2 SMNVEV (reference sequence). V lost 9 bases and J lost 4, with 9 bases in between. The CDR3 DNA follows: TGTGCCAGAACCCCCACCTATGGCTACACCTTC. This encodes CARTPTYGYTF.

Many counts were recorded for this clonotype. The chain is built from TRBV27 and TRBJ1-2; D perhaps matches TRBD1 (5 bases). The V gene's germline CDR1 is MNHEY and CDR2 SMNVEV (reference sequence). Trimming cost V 8 bases and J 2 bases, with 18 bases left between them. The CDR3 spans 15 residues. The CDR3 spells CASAEVGPWNYGYTF. CDR3 DNA: TGTGCCAGCGCCGAAGTGGGGCCCTGGAACTATGGCTACACCTTC.

This clonotype occurred many times. This rearrangement joins TRBV7-9 to TRBJ2-3; no reliable D call. This CDR3 has 13 residues. Trimming pared 5 bases from V and 0 bases from J, leaving 6 bases between. The V gene's germline CDR1 is SEHNR and CDR2 FQNEAQ (reference sequence). DNA of the CDR3: TGTGCCAGCAGCATATCTAGCACAGATACGCAGTATTTT. Translation: CASSISSTDTQYF.

This clonotype showed up many times. The chain joins TRBV20-1 to TRBJ1-1; possibly TRBD1 for D (6 bases). Germline V gene lookup returns CDR1 DFQATT and CDR2 SNEGSKA (reference sequence). The CDR3 covers 13 residues. The V and J ends lost 5 bases and 1 base respectively, with 11 bases between them. Written as DNA, the CDR3 is TGCAGTGCTTCAGGACAGACGAACACTGAAGCTTTCTTT. Residues: CSASGQTNTEAFF.

The table lists this clonotype with many counts. V usage is TRBV7-2 and J usage is TRBJ2-5, with D perhaps TRBD2 (6 bases). This CDR3 contains 12 residues. CDR1 and CDR2 (germline): SGHTA, FQGNSA. V shed 4 bases and J shed 7 bases, with 10 bases lying between them. In nucleotides, the CDR3 is TGTGCCAGCAGCTCCCTCGGGGGGACCCAGTACTTC. Translation: CASSSLGGTQYF.

With respect to this clonotype: The DNA is omitted, as the CDR3 cannot be located on it reliably, and the CDR3 follows TCRdb's listing. The rearrangement uses TRBV11-2 and TRBJ2-6. Counting both end residues, the CDR3 totals 21 amino acids. The germline CDR1 and CDR2 sequences are SGHAT and FQNNGV. CDR3 protein: CASSFYICSATQGSGANVLTF.

V is TRBV20-1 and J is TRBJ2-5; D possibly corresponds to TRBD2 (6 bases). Germline V lookup: CDR1 DFQATT, CDR2 SNEGSKA (reference sequence). Between the trimmed V and J ends, which lost 6 bases and 5 bases, there was a span of 13 bases. The CDR3 is 12 residues long. CDR3 coding DNA: TGCAGTGCGGAGGGGTCCTGGGAGACCCAGTACTTC. Its protein product is CSAEGSWETQYF.

This clonotype occurred many times. The J gene is TRBJ2-3, the V gene TRBV5-1; 10 bases line up with TRBD2. V gave up 1 base and J gave up 0 bases; unmatched junction bases: 5. The CDR3 extends over 17 amino acids. Germline loops: CDR1 SGHRS, CDR2 YFSETQ. CDR3 residues: CASSLKRGGESTDTQYF. CDR3 sequence (DNA): TGCGCCAGCAGCTTGAAGCGGGGGGGGGAGAGCACAGATACGCAGTATTTT.

There are many counts of this clonotype. The rearrangement joins TRBV21-1 to TRBJ2-4. TRBV21-1 is a recognized pseudogene. The CDR3 totals 13 residues. Written as DNA, the CDR3 is TGTGCCAGCGCCAACGGGGCCAAAAACATTCAGTACTTC. Residues: CASANGAKNIQYF.

Details on this clonotype: The DNA is omitted, as the CDR3 cannot be located on it reliably, and the CDR3 follows TCRdb's listing. The V gene is TRBV21-1, the J gene TRBJ1-1. TRBV21-1 is deemed a pseudogene. Ends included, the CDR3 has 22 residues. The CDR3 here is CASSFYICSASRTAHTNTEAFF.

The J gene is TRBJ2-7, the V gene TRBV12-3 or TRBV12-4; D might be TRBD2 (5 bases). V was cut by 3 bases and J by 9 bases, with 18 bases left in between. The CDR3 consists of 14 residues. CDR3 sequence (DNA): TGTGCCAGCAGTTTTACTGGGTTGGGAGTTGGGCAGTACTTC. It specifies CASSFTGLGVGQYF.

This clonotype was counted at least ten times. The rearrangement joins TRBV4-2 to TRBJ1-5; no definite D call. Per the germline V gene, CDR1 is LGHNA and CDR2 is YNFKEQ. V was shortened by 0 bases and J by 6 bases, with 6 bases between the two germline ends. The length of the CDR3 is 13 residues. CDR3 residues: CASSQDPGQPQHF. CDR3 nucleotides: TGTGCCAGCAGCCAAGATCCCGGTCAGCCCCAGCATTTT.

This clonotype was seen repeatedly, ten times or more. This chain uses TRBV20-1 with TRBJ2-2; D is possibly TRBD1 (5 bases). Germline CDR1 is DFQATT and CDR2 is SNEGSKA (reference sequence). The CDR3 has 15 residues. The V and J ends lost 6 bases and 6 bases respectively, with 20 bases between them. CDR3 loop: CSAYDSQRFAGELFF. The CDR3 DNA follows: TGCAGTGCCTACGACAGTCAAAGGTTCGCCGGGGAGCTGTTTTTT.

This clonotype came up many times. The chain combines TRBV11-2 with TRBJ2-5; 7 bases fit TRBD1. V trimming: 5 bases; J trimming: 5 bases; junction bases outside the gene matches: 11. The germline V gene has CDR1 SGHAT and CDR2 FQNNGV. The CDR3 totals 15 residues. The CDR3, as DNA: TGTGCCAGCAGCCTACGAAGGGTACAGGGGGAGACCCAGTACTTC. Translated: CASSLRRVQGETQYF.